The 17 T cell receptor beta chains in this list originate from one sample, sequenced in a study of CD8 T cells in Susac syndrome. Random hexamers were used to reverse transcribe an amount of roughly 0.5 to 1 ug RNA. TCRdb reanalysed the immunoSEQ multiplex PCR reads using MiXCR and keeps one entry per CDR3 protein. The sample gives approximately 140,000 distinct CDR3 sequences, over 80% of which show up once; around 0.51% is in the top ten. Sequenced sample: CD8+ T cells from PBMCs. These receptors were obtained from a human donor with multiple sclerosis.

This chain joins TRBV21-1 and TRBJ2-7; TRBD1 is the table's D call, not checked against the DNA. TRBV21-1 is a known pseudogene. The CDR3 contains 13 residues. The CDR3 coding sequence is TGTGCCAGCAGCAAAGCAAGCAGGGACGAGCAGTACTTC. It specifies CASSKASRDEQYF.

The chain recombines TRBV6-5 with TRBJ2-1; 7 bases map to TRBD1. Trimming removed 0 bases from V and 15 bases from J; junction bases left unmatched: 17. From germline, CDR1 is MNHEY and CDR2 SVGAGI. There are 16 residues in the CDR3. The CDR3 loop is CASSYSYNGTARLGFF. The CDR3 nucleotides read TGTGCCAGCAGTTACTCGTACAACGGGACAGCCCGTTTGGGGTTCTTC.

The V call is TRBV7-6, the J call TRBJ2-2; D gene ambiguous. The CDR3 runs to 14 residues. The V and J ends lost 6 bases and 7 bases respectively, with 15 bases between them. Germline V gives CDR1 SGHVS, CDR2 FNYEAQ. The CDR3 loop is CASSHAHLGGELFF. The CDR3 bases are TGTGCCAGCAGTCACGCCCACTTAGGCGGGGAGCTGTTTTTT.

This sequence joins TRBV11-2 and TRBJ2-1; 7 nucleotides agree with TRBD2. CDR3 length: 14 amino acids. J gave up 7 bases and V 4 bases, and 7 bases lay outside the gene matches. Germline-derived CDR1 and CDR2 are SGHAT and FQNNGV. The CDR3 bases are TGTGCCAGCAGCTGGACTAGTGGGGAGAATGAGCAGTTCTTC. Protein product: CASSWTSGENEQFF.

The chain combines TRBV19 with TRBJ2-7; a possible D gene is TRBD2 (6 bases). This CDR3 is built from 15 residues. V lost 6 bases to trimming and J lost 5 bases, with 20 bases between them. In germline, CDR1 is LNHDA, CDR2 SQIVND (reference sequence). CDR3 DNA: TGTGCCAGTAGCCCGCGGGGAACCGCCTGGGACGAGCAGTACGTC. Translated, it gives CASSPRGTAWDEQYV.

CDR3 coding DNA: TGCGCCAGCAGCCCCACCGGGACGGGGAACACTGAAGCTTTCTTT. Its translation: CASSPTGTGNTEAFF. The J gene is TRBJ1-1, the V gene TRBV5-1; D possibly corresponds to TRBD1 (5 bases). Germline CDR1 reads SGHRS; CDR2 reads YFSETQ. The CDR3 sequence is 15 residues long. V lost 4 bases and J lost 1, with 14 bases in between.

The rearrangement links TRBV5-1 to TRBJ2-7; unclear D gene. CDR3 size: 14 residues. Germline CDR1 and CDR2: SGHRS and YFSETQ. V was clipped by 4 bases and J by 0 bases, with 11 bases between them. The CDR3: CASSPWQDSYEQYF. The CDR3 DNA reads TGCGCCAGCAGCCCGTGGCAGGACTCCTACGAGCAGTACTTC.

V gene TRBV30 combines with J gene TRBJ2-5, with D tentatively TRBD2 (6 bases). The V end lost 5 bases, the J end lost 5 bases, and 15 bases lay between the germline ends. The CDR3 has 13 amino acids. Germline-derived CDR1 and CDR2 are GTSNPN and SVGIG (reference sequence). In nucleotides, the CDR3 is TGTGCCTGGGGCTGGGGGGTTGGGGAGACCCAGTACTTC. It is translated as CAWGWGVGETQYF.

The V gene is TRBV12-3 or TRBV12-4, the J gene TRBJ1-2; TRBD1 might be the D (5 bases). Trimming cost V 3 bases and J 8 bases, with 10 bases left between them. This CDR3 contains 12 residues. The CDR3 protein is CASSFGGDGYTF. The CDR3, as DNA: TGTGCCAGCAGTTTCGGGGGGGACGGCTACACCTTC.

The table lists this clonotype with a few counts. V is TRBV11-2 and J is TRBJ1-1; no reliable D call. Between the trimmed V and J ends, which lost 2 bases and 1 base, there was a span of 20 bases. Germline assignment: CDR1 SGHAT and CDR2 FQNNGV. The CDR3 spans 18 residues. The CDR3 protein is CASSLQSPRQIQNTEAFF. CDR3 in DNA: TGTGCCAGCAGCTTACAGAGTCCCCGCCAGATCCAGAACACTGAAGCTTTCTTT.

The rearrangement joins TRBV3-1 to TRBJ2-1; the D is unclear. V was cut by 4 bases and J by 5 bases, with 9 bases left in between. Germline V CDR1 and CDR2: LGHDT, YNNKEL (reference sequence). The CDR3 length is 13 residues. CDR3 region: CASSLRSHNEQFF. DNA for the CDR3: TGTGCCAGCAGCCTCCGATCCCACAATGAGCAGTTCTTC.

The chain carries TRBV12-3 or TRBV12-4 and TRBJ1-1; D is uncertain. CDR3 length equals 15 residues. V was shortened by 0 bases and J by 4 bases, with 12 bases between the two germline ends. The CDR3 is CASSLALEGPTEAFF. The DNA for the CDR3 is TGTGCCAGCAGTTTAGCGCTTGAGGGTCCCACTGAAGCTTTCTTT.

The rearrangement uses TRBV7-6 and TRBJ2-3, with D hard to call. V was trimmed by 3 bases and J by 1 base, leaving 8 bases between them. From germline, CDR1 is SGHVS and CDR2 FNYEAQ. This CDR3 is built from 14 residues. CDR3 amino acids: CASSLQTGTDTQYF. CDR3 sequence (DNA): TGTGCCAGCAGCTTGCAGACCGGCACAGATACGCAGTATTTT.

The chain combines TRBV7-6 with TRBJ2-3; D perhaps matches TRBD1 (5 bases). The CDR3 spans 15 residues. CDR1 is SGHVS and CDR2 is FNYEAQ in the germline V gene. V was trimmed by 2 bases and J by 4 bases, leaving 13 bases between them. The CDR3 nucleotides read TGTGCCAGCAGCTTACTCAGGGTCGGGCCAGATACGCAGTATTTT. Its translation is CASSLLRVGPDTQYF. Full variable domain (missing parts from reference TRBV7-6 and TRBJ2-3): GAGVSQSPRYKVTKRGQDVALRCDPISGHVSLYWYRQALGQGPEFLTYFNYEAQQDKSGLPNDRFSAERPEGSISTLTIQRTEQRDSAMYRCASSLLRVGPDTQYFGPGTRLTVL.

The V and J genes are TRBV19 and TRBJ1-5; possible D gene TRBD1, 6 bases. V was shortened by 5 bases and J by 3 bases, with 11 bases between the two germline ends. In germline, CDR1 is LNHDA, CDR2 SQIVND (reference sequence). The CDR3 covers 14 residues. The DNA for the CDR3 is TGTGCCAGTAGTCAGGGGATATCCAATCAGCCCCAGCATTTT. Protein: CASSQGISNQPQHF.

The chain is built from TRBV7-2 and TRBJ1-3; D is uncertain. Germline V gives CDR1 SGHTA, CDR2 FQGNSA. With 5 bases removed from V and 5 bases from J, the gap between germline ends came to 13 bases. The CDR3 consists of 14 residues. This chain's CDR3 is CASSPRLTRNTIYF. CDR3 DNA sequence: TGTGCCAGCAGCCCCCGTCTAACAAGAAACACCATATATTTT.

CDR3 nucleotides: TGTGCCAGCAGCTTAGTTCCCTCGGGGGAGCAGTACGTC. This codes for CASSLVPSGEQYV. The V gene is TRBV7-6, the J gene TRBJ2-7; a weak D match, TRBD2 (5 bases). The CDR3 length is 13 residues. Trimming shortened V by 1 base and J by 7 bases, and 11 bases separated the two germline ends. The germline CDR1 and CDR2 sequences are SGHVS and FNYEAQ.